These 5 T cell receptor beta chains originate from one sample sequenced in a study of T cell responses to AZD1222 COVID-19 vaccine (dated by TCRdb to about 2021). To prepare the library, the immunoSEQ multiplex PCR assay was applied. TCRdb stores this immuneACCESS table with in-frame sequences only. Part of the clones is absent; in the studies checked, under half of the shortfall reflects unresolved V genes, and no reason is known for the rest. This sample lists 100,000 to 150,000 clones; 80% to 90% were detected once. The ten biggest clones cover around 7.7% of the sample. This specimen's time point label, interpreted: baseline before first vaccination. Sequenced here: peripheral blood, sampled on day 0 of AZD1222 vaccination. These receptors were obtained from an adult in good health.

CDR3 protein: CASSAGTVNTGELFF. For the CDR3, the DNA is TGCGCCAGCAGCGCGGGGACAGTGAACACCGGGGAGCTGTTTTTT. This chain uses TRBV5-1 with TRBJ2-2; D is possibly TRBD1 (7 bases). V shed 4 bases and J shed 1 base, with 11 bases lying between them. The germline V gene has CDR1 SGHRS and CDR2 YFSETQ. The CDR3 sequence is 15 residues long.

This clone was recorded once. The rearrangement joins TRBV7-3 to TRBJ2-1; D unresolved. Germline assignment: CDR1 SGHTA and CDR2 FQGTGA. Trimming took off 4 bases at V and 2 bases at J, with 6 bases between the two ends. This CDR3 is 13 amino acids long. This CDR3 reads CASSSTTYNEQFF. DNA for the CDR3: TGTGCCAGCAGCTCCACCACCTACAATGAGCAGTTCTTC.

This clone was seen a single time. This chain links TRBV5-1 with TRBJ1-4; 12 nucleotides match TRBD1. CDR1 is SGHRS and CDR2 is YFSETQ in the germline V gene. The ends lost 5 bases at V and 8 bases at J; junction bases unmatched: 4. The CDR3 totals 14 residues. CDR3 coding DNA: TGCGCCAGCAGTTCCGGGACAGGGGGCGAAAAACTGTTTTTT. Protein sequence: CASSSGTGGEKLFF.

The chain carries TRBV3-1 (or the pseudogene TRBV3-2) and TRBJ2-5; 9 bases align to TRBD1. Germline CDR1 reads LGHDT; CDR2 reads YNNKEL (reference sequence). CDR3 length equals 17 residues. V lost 2 bases, J lost 2 bases, and 9 bases stayed unmatched. The CDR3 loop is CASSQTGTGSGQETQYF. CDR3 nucleotides: TGTGCCAGCAGCCAAACCGGGACAGGGTCGGGGCAAGAGACCCAGTACTTC.

This clone has more than one count but fewer than ten. V usage is TRBV7-9 and J usage is TRBJ2-1; D is unclear. Trimming shortened V by 5 bases and J by 8 bases, and 16 bases separated the two germline ends. Germline V gene lookup returns CDR1 SEHNR and CDR2 FQNEAQ (reference sequence). CDR3 length: 14 residues. CDR3 in amino acids: CASSPLSLVYEQFF. In nucleotides, the CDR3 is TGTGCCAGCAGCCCCCTCTCGCTAGTGTATGAGCAGTTCTTC.